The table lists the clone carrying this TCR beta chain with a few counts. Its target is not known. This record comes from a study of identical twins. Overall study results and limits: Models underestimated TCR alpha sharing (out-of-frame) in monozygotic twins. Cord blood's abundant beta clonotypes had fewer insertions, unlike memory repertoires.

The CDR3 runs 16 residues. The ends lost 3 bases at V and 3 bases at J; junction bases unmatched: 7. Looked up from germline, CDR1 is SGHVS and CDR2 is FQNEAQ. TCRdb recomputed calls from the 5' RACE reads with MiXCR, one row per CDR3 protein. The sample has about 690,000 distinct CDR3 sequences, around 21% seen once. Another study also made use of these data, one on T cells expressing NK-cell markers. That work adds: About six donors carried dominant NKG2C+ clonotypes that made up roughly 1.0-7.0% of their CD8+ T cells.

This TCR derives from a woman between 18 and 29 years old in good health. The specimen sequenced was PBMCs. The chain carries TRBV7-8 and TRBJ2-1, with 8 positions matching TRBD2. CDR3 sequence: CASSFRAGEGYNEQFF. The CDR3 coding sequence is TGTGCCAGCAGCTTTAGAGCGGGGGAAGGCTACAATGAGCAGTTCTTC. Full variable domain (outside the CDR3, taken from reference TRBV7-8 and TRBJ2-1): GAGVSQSPRYKVAKRGQDVALRCDPISGHVSLFWYQQALGQGPEFLTYFQNEAQLDKSGLPSDRFFAERPEGSVSTLKIQRTQQEDSAVYLCASSFRAGEGYNEQFFGPGTRLTVL.